The 15 T cell receptor beta chains in this list originate from one sample, sequenced in a study of cytomegalovirus exposure and HLA in healthy donors (dated 2017 in TCRdb). Library prep was done by the immunoSEQ multiplex PCR assay. For the multiplex PCR, a mixture combining 60 forward primers for TCR Vbeta segments and 13 reverse primers for TCR Jbeta segments was used. Held by TCRdb, this immuneACCESS table contains in-frame sequences only and omits some clones. Under half of the omission traces to an unresolved V gene where checked; the cause of the rest is unknown. This sample lists some 150,000 clones; over 70% were detected once. The ten largest clones add up to approximately 5.7% of the sample. Sequencing was carried out using PBMCs. These receptors were taken from a man aged 25-40 years in good health and CMV-seropositive.

This clone was observed a single time. The rearrangement joins TRBV7-2 to TRBJ2-5, with D perhaps TRBD1 (5 bases). The germline V gene encodes CDR1 SGHTA and CDR2 FQGNSA. This CDR3 is 14 amino acids long. V lost 1 base, J lost 11 bases, and 17 bases lay in between. The CDR3 here is CASSLVGATGEQYF. The DNA for the CDR3 is TGTGCCAGCAGCTTAGTAGGGGCGACTGGTGAGCAGTACTTC.

V and J are TRBV5-6 and TRBJ2-5; D gene unclear. The CDR3 loop spans 13 amino acids. Trimming took 1 base from V and 5 from J, leaving 9 bases between them. The germline V gene encodes CDR1 SGHDT and CDR2 YYEEEE. The CDR3 here is CASSLLSQETQYF. In nucleotides, the CDR3 is TGTGCCAGCAGCTTGTTGTCTCAGGAGACCCAGTACTTC.

V is TRBV18 and J is TRBJ1-2; perhaps TRBD1 as D (6 bases). V was cut by 2 bases and J by 3 bases, with 13 bases left in between. CDR3 length equals 15 residues. Per germline, CDR1 KGHSH and CDR2 LQKENI. The CDR3 loop is CASSPSAPGDYGYTF. The CDR3 DNA is TGTGCCAGCTCACCAAGCGCGCCAGGGGACTATGGCTACACCTTC.

This chain joins TRBV7-6 and TRBJ2-3, with 11 bases lining up with TRBD2. Trimming cost V 1 base and J 4 bases; bases outside gene matches: 7. The CDR3 sequence is 17 residues long. The germline V gene encodes CDR1 SGHVS and CDR2 FNYEAQ. The CDR3 coding sequence is TGTGCCAGCAGCTTAGGCCTGACTAGCGGGGAAGCAGATACGCAGTATTTT. Its translation is CASSLGLTSGEADTQYF. Complete variable domain (other parts from reference TRBV7-6 and TRBJ2-3): GAGVSQSPRYKVTKRGQDVALRCDPISGHVSLYWYRQALGQGPEFLTYFNYEAQQDKSGLPNDRFSAERPEGSISTLTIQRTEQRDSAMYRCASSLGLTSGEADTQYFGPGTRLTVL.

This chain connects TRBV4-1 to TRBJ1-2; 7 nucleotides align to TRBD1. There are 17 residues in the CDR3. V gave up 0 bases and J gave up 4 bases; unmatched junction bases: 11. CDR1 is MGHRA, CDR2 YSYEKL, per germline. CDR3 amino acids: CASSQDRPGQRTYGYTF. The CDR3 DNA is TGCGCCAGCAGCCAAGATCGACCGGGACAGAGAACCTATGGCTACACCTTC.

This clone showed up just a few times. The V gene is TRBV19, the J gene TRBJ1-2; no clear D. Germline V lookup: CDR1 LNHDA, CDR2 SQIVND (reference sequence). V was cut by 3 bases and J by 7 bases, with 15 bases left in between. The CDR3 is 14 amino acids. Here the CDR3 DNA reads TGTGCCAGTAGTATGAGTATCCCCAGAGGTGGCTACACCTTC. Its protein is CASSMSIPRGGYTF.

This chain links TRBV5-1 with TRBJ2-2; a weak D match, TRBD1 (7 bases). Per germline, CDR1 SGHRS and CDR2 YFSETQ. The V end lost 4 bases, the J end lost 3 bases, and 16 bases lay between the germline ends. The CDR3 covers 16 residues. The CDR3 region is CASSRTGDLYTGELFF. CDR3 DNA sequence: TGCGCCAGCAGCCGCACAGGGGACTTGTACACCGGGGAGCTGTTTTTT.

The chain combines TRBV30 with TRBJ1-5; D is unclear. V lost 2 bases, J lost 6 bases, and 14 bases lay in between. This CDR3 spans 14 amino acids. Looked up from germline, CDR1 is GTSNPN and CDR2 is SVGIG (reference sequence). CDR3 residues: CAWSPGGLGQPQHF. Written as DNA, the CDR3 is TGTGCCTGGAGTCCAGGAGGGTTAGGTCAGCCCCAGCATTTT.

The chain employs TRBV6-5 and TRBJ2-7; D unresolved. The V end was cut by 4 bases, the J end by 0 bases, with 7 bases between. CDR1 is MNHEY, CDR2 SVGAGI, per germline. There are 13 residues in the CDR3. Written as DNA, the CDR3 is TGTGCCAGCAGTTTCCGAGACTCCTACGAGCAGTACTTC. Protein product: CASSFRDSYEQYF.

V is TRBV4-1 and J is TRBJ2-3; D gene unclear. The CDR3 is 12 residues long. Germline V CDR1 and CDR2: MGHRA, YSYEKL. V was trimmed by 3 bases and J by 2 bases, leaving 3 bases between them. The CDR3 here is CASSHNTDTQYF. The CDR3 DNA follows: TGCGCCAGCAGCCACAACACAGATACGCAGTATTTT.

For this clone: One end of the junction does not line up with germline, which may come from a read error. The chain links TRBV5-1 to TRBJ2-6; tentatively, D is TRBD2 (7 bases). The CDR3 totals 17 residues. Germline V gene sequence: CDR1 SGHRS, CDR2 YFSETQ. The CDR3 nucleotides are TGCGCCAGCAAACCGGGGGGCGGCGACTCTGGGGCCAACGGCCTGACTTTC. It specifies CASKPGGGDSGANGLTF.

This sequence joins TRBV11-2 and TRBJ2-7; maybe TRBD1 (6 bases). The ends were cut back, 5 bases at V and 5 bases at J, with 10 bases in the middle. The CDR3 consists of 12 residues. The germline CDR1 and CDR2 sequences are SGHAT and FQNNGV. This CDR3 is CASSPGVHEQYF. DNA for the CDR3: TGTGCCAGCAGCCCAGGGGTCCACGAGCAGTACTTC.

The chain links TRBV5-1 to TRBJ2-5; 7 nucleotides align to TRBD1. Germline lookup yields CDR1 SGHRS and CDR2 YFSETQ. The CDR3 contains 15 residues. The ends lost 4 bases at V and 4 bases at J; junction bases unmatched: 10. The CDR3: CASSPTTGTGETQYF. The CDR3 DNA reads TGCGCCAGCAGCCCAACGACAGGGACGGGAGAGACCCAGTACTTC.

The V and J genes are TRBV9 and TRBJ1-3, with D unresolved. The germline gives CDR1 SGDLS, CDR2 YYNGEE. This CDR3 spans 16 amino acids. Trimming left V 0 bases short and J 0 bases short, with 10 bases between. The CDR3: CASSVEVRSSGNTIYF. In DNA, the CDR3 is TGTGCCAGCAGCGTAGAGGTCAGGTCCTCTGGAAACACCATATATTTT.

V gene TRBV6-1 combines with J gene TRBJ2-7, with a tentative D call TRBD1 (6 bases). Trimming pared 5 bases from V and 0 bases from J, leaving 8 bases between. CDR1 MNHNS and CDR2 SASEGT come from the germline V gene. The CDR3 sequence is 13 residues long. CDR3 sequence reads: CASSPQGSYEQYF. The CDR3 nucleotides read TGTGCCAGCAGTCCACAGGGCTCCTACGAGCAGTACTTC.